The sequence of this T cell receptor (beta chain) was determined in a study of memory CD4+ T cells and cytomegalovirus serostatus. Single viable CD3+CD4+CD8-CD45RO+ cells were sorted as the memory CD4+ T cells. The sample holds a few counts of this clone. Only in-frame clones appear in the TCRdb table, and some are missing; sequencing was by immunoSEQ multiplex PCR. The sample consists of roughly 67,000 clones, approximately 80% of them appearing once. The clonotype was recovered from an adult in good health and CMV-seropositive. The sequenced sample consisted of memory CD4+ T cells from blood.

The CDR3 is CASSNRPGIGTQYF. The CDR3 DNA sequence: TGTGCCAGCAGCAACCGACCAGGGATAGGTACGCAGTATTTT. The rearrangement uses TRBV9 and TRBJ2-3, with a weak D call TRBD1 (5 bases). The germline gives CDR1 SGDLS, CDR2 YYNGEE. The CDR3 runs 14 residues. The ends were cut back, 4 bases at V and 8 bases at J, with 17 bases in the middle.